Below are 18 T cell receptor beta chains sequenced from a single sample in a study of cytomegalovirus exposure and HLA in healthy donors. Primers for the PCR totalled 60 Vbeta and 13 Jbeta. Libraries were prepared by immunoSEQ multiplex PCR; TCRdb keeps only in-frame clonotypes and omits some of them. Of around 120,000 clones detected, just under 75% appear once; the ten largest clones hold about 2.6%. What was sequenced was PBMCs. These receptors all come from a man between 50 and 59 years old in good health and CMV-seropositive.

J is TRBJ2-5 and V is TRBV2; 14 bases match TRBD2. From germline, CDR1 is SNHLY and CDR2 FYNNEI. The CDR3 covers 16 residues. Trimming removed 4 bases from V and 9 bases from J; junction bases left unmatched: 10. The CDR3 loop is CASSGRTSGGREAQYF. The CDR3 nucleotides are TGTGCCAGCAGTGGAAGGACTAGCGGGGGGCGGGAGGCCCAGTACTTC.

V gene TRBV10-3 combines with J gene TRBJ2-7; 13 bases align to TRBD2. Germline V gene data show CDR1 as ENHRY and CDR2 as SYGVKD. The CDR3 is made up of 15 amino acids. After removal of 4 bases from V and 2 bases from J, the junction contained 2 bases not matched to a gene. The CDR3 coding sequence is TGTGCCATCAGTGGGGGACTAGCGGGGCCCTACGAGCAGTACTTC. Residues: CAISGGLAGPYEQYF.

The CDR3 is CASSLQGAQYF. The CDR3 DNA reads as TGTGCCAGCAGTTTACAGGGGGCGCAGTACTTC. The V and J genes are TRBV28 and TRBJ2-7; 8 bases fit TRBD1. This CDR3 is 11 amino acids long. Germline V gene data show CDR1 as MDHEN and CDR2 as SYDVKM. J lost 9 bases, V lost 2 bases, and 0 bases had no gene match. The full variable domain, with the rest looked up from reference TRBV28 and TRBJ2-7, is DVKVTQSSRYLVKRTGEKVFLECVQDMDHENMFWYRQDPGLGLRLIYFSYDVKMKEKGDIPEGYSVSREKKERFSLILESASTNQTSMYLCASSLQGAQYFGPGTRLTVT.

This clone has only a few counts. V and J are TRBV14 and TRBJ2-1; 7 bases match TRBD2. Germline values: CDR1 SGHDN, CDR2 FVKESK. After removal of 0 bases from V and 7 bases from J, the junction contained 12 bases not matched to a gene. This CDR3 comprises 17 residues. The CDR3 DNA is TGTGCCAGCAGCCAAGATCAGAAGGGCGGGAGAAAGAATGAGCAGTTCTTC. The encoded protein is CASSQDQKGGRKNEQFF.

This chain connects TRBV5-1 to TRBJ2-1; 9 bases agree with TRBD2. The germline CDR1 and CDR2 sequences are SGHRS and YFSETQ. V lost 0 bases, J lost 3 bases, and 1 base stayed unmatched. This CDR3 comprises 15 residues. This CDR3 reads CASSLALAGYNEQFF. For the CDR3, the DNA is TGCGCCAGCAGCTTGGCACTAGCGGGCTACAATGAGCAGTTCTTC.

This clone was detected only a few times. The chain links TRBV5-1 to TRBJ1-1; 9 positions match TRBD1. The germline CDR1 and CDR2 sequences are SGHRS and YFSETQ. This CDR3 comprises 14 residues. V lost 4 bases, J lost 4 bases, and 5 bases stayed unmatched. CDR3 amino acids: CASSTETGGTEAFF. The CDR3 DNA follows: TGCGCCAGCAGCACGGAGACAGGGGGCACTGAAGCTTTCTTT. Looking up the rest from reference TRBV5-1 and TRBJ1-1 gives the full variable domain: KAGVTQTPRYLIKTRGQQVTLSCSPISGHRSVSWYQQTPGQGLQFLFEYFSETQRNKGNFPGRFSGRQFSNSRSEMNVSTLELGDSALYLCASSTETGGTEAFFGQGTRLTVV.

The chain carries TRBV5-6 and TRBJ1-1; 8 nucleotides align to TRBD1. With 0 bases clipped from V and 1 base from J, the junction kept 11 bases outside the gene matches. From germline, CDR1 is SGHDT and CDR2 YYEEEE. CDR3 size: 18 residues. The DNA for the CDR3 is TGTGCCAGCAGCTTGGCCTCAGGGGGCGATTTCAGGAACACTGAAGCTTTCTTT. It specifies CASSLASGGDFRNTEAFF.

This chain uses TRBV12-5 with TRBJ1-2; tentative D call: TRBD1 (5 bases). Germline V CDR1 and CDR2: LGHNT, FRNRAP. The V end was cut by 1 base, the J end by 0 bases, with 24 bases between. The CDR3 contains 20 residues. The CDR3, as DNA: TGTGCTAGTGGTTTGGCACTCCCCCCCATCATCAGGGATCCTAACTATGGCTACACCTTC. Its translation is CASGLALPPIIRDPNYGYTF.

In its sample, this clone was seen a few times. The chain joins TRBV5-1 to TRBJ1-2; 9 nucleotides agree with TRBD1. Germline values: CDR1 SGHRS, CDR2 YFSETQ. V lost 4 bases and J lost 3; bases outside the gene matches: 7. This CDR3 comprises 15 residues. The CDR3 sequence: CASSTGQGIDYGYTF. The CDR3 DNA is TGCGCCAGCAGCACGGGACAGGGTATCGACTATGGCTACACCTTC.

This clone was observed a single time. V gene TRBV2 combines with J gene TRBJ2-1, with a tentative D call TRBD1 (6 bases). Trimming left V 7 bases short and J 5 bases short, with 12 bases between. The CDR3 sequence is 13 residues long. Germline loops: CDR1 SNHLY, CDR2 FYNNEI. The chain's CDR3 is CASKKDRNNEQFF. CDR3 bases: TGTGCCAGCAAGAAGGACAGAAACAATGAGCAGTTCTTC.

The gene calls are TRBV5-1 and TRBJ2-5; 10 bases align to TRBD1. Germline-derived CDR1 and CDR2 are SGHRS and YFSETQ. V trimming: 3 bases; J trimming: 4 bases; junction bases outside the gene matches: 6. The CDR3 is 15 amino acids. CDR3 DNA: TGCGCCAGCAGCTGGGGGACAGGGGCGGGAGAGACCCAGTACTTC. It yields the protein CASSWGTGAGETQYF.

Only a few counts were recorded for this clone. The genes are TRBV2 and TRBJ2-7; no firm D call. The germline CDR1 and CDR2 sequences are SNHLY and FYNNEI. V was clipped by 3 bases and J by 3 bases, with 12 bases between them. This CDR3 comprises 14 residues. CDR3 loop: CASSDLNSYYEQYF. CDR3 sequence (DNA): TGTGCCAGCAGTGATTTAAACAGCTACTACGAGCAGTACTTC.

This clone appeared a few times. The chain's CDR3 is CASRPGLAGEGSYEQYF. The DNA for the CDR3 is TGTGCCAGCAGGCCGGGACTAGCGGGAGAAGGCTCCTACGAGCAGTACTTC. The chain uses TRBV5-4 and TRBJ2-7; TRBD2 agrees at 14 bases. The ends lost 5 bases at V and 0 bases at J; junction bases unmatched: 7. CDR1 SGHNT and CDR2 YYREEE come from the germline V gene (reference sequence). The CDR3 has 17 residues.

This chain connects TRBV4-2 to TRBJ2-1; possibly TRBD2 for D (6 bases). Between the trimmed V and J ends, which lost 0 bases and 16 bases, there was a span of 19 bases. This CDR3 has 14 residues. Germline V gene data show CDR1 as LGHNA and CDR2 as YNFKEQ. The CDR3 DNA sequence: TGTGCCAGCAGCCAAGAGGCGAGGCGGGATCGGACCTTCTTC. It yields the protein CASSQEARRDRTFF.

Only one count was recorded for this clone. The J gene is TRBJ2-5, the V gene TRBV6-6; D ambiguous. The length of the CDR3 is 12 residues. V was shortened by 10 bases and J by 2 bases, with 11 bases between the two germline ends. From germline, CDR1 is MNHNY and CDR2 SVGAGI (reference sequence). The CDR3 DNA reads TGTGCCACGGGTACGGTTCAAGAGACCCAGTACTTC. Translating it yields CATGTVQETQYF.

V is TRBV5-4 and J is TRBJ2-3; TRBD2 matches 8 bases. The CDR3 is 15 amino acids. The V gene end was trimmed by 0 bases and the J gene end by 5 bases; junction bases not matched to a gene: 5. Per the germline V gene, CDR1 is SGHNT and CDR2 is YYREEE (reference sequence). Here the CDR3 reads CASSLAGGGLDTQYF. CDR3 in DNA: TGTGCCAGCAGCTTGGCGGGGGGGGGCTTAGATACGCAGTATTTT.

This chain connects TRBV28 to TRBJ1-2; TRBD1 is a possible D gene (5 bases). Trimming took off 6 bases at V and 8 bases at J, with 10 bases between the two ends. The CDR3 spans 11 residues. Germline CDR1 is MDHEN and CDR2 is SYDVKM. CDR3: CASSETGGYTF. CDR3 sequence (DNA): TGTGCCAGCAGCGAAACAGGCGGCTACACCTTC.

The chain couples TRBV2 to TRBJ2-1; TRBD2 matches 11 bases. The germline V gene encodes CDR1 SNHLY and CDR2 FYNNEI. The CDR3 is made up of 16 amino acids. J lost 5 bases, V lost 8 bases, and 11 bases had no gene match. CDR3 coding DNA: TGTGCCAGCGTCTTCCACCCGGGACTAGCGGACAATGAGCAGTTCTTC. This translates into CASVFHPGLADNEQFF.